This TCR beta chain is from a study of blood T cell repertoires in COVID-19. Overall study context: Some COVID-19 samples were acute and others convalescent; all came from the United States, Italy and Spain.

Method: immunoSEQ multiplex PCR; TCRdb's copy keeps in-frame clones and lacks some. The sample lists some 350,000 clones; more than 75% were seen once. The germline gives CDR1 SGHDT, CDR2 YYEEEE. The CDR3 totals 16 residues. With V trimmed by 4 bases and J by 4 bases, 9 bases remained unmatched. Clinical histories supplied by participants themselves formed the basis of cohort assignment. Donors of Cohort 3 who recovered were those that had two negative PCRs, clearance, or symptom resolution. The TCR sequence derives from a woman in her thirties who had recovered from COVID-19. Sequencing input: PBMCs or T cells enriched from blood (not recorded which). This chain joins TRBV5-6 and TRBJ2-1, with 9 bases lining up with TRBD1. The CDR3 region has the DNA TGTGCCAGCAGCGGGGGACCCGGACAGGGGTACAATGAGCAGTTCTTC. It specifies CASSGGPGQGYNEQFF. Variable domain in full (rest from reference TRBV5-6 and TRBJ2-1): DAGVTQSPTHLIKTRGQQVTLRCSPKSGHDTVSWYQQALGQGPQFIFQYYEEEERQRGNFPDRFSGHQFPNYSSELNVNALLLGDSALYLCASSGGPGQGYNEQFFGPGTRLTVL.